This TCR beta chain was sequenced during a study of T-cell memory formation after mild COVID-19. About the research overall: In these data, TCR clusters were largely donor specific. Overall study findings and caveats: The finding that pre-infection memory included some responding clones suggested that cross-reactive memory joined.

The CDR3 runs 15 residues. Germline CDR1 LNHNV, CDR2 YYDKDF (reference sequence). The V end was cut by 5 bases, the J end by 4 bases, with 15 bases between. Employing constant-segment primers, 5'RACE generated TCR alpha and TCR beta cDNA libraries bearing sample barcodes and UMIs. TCRdb recomputed calls from the 5' RACE reads with MiXCR, one row per CDR3 protein. This table holds hundreds of thousands of distinct CDR3 sequences, 20% found once. This clonotype was observed a handful of times. Its antigen remains unidentified. This clonotype was sampled from an adult woman who had mild COVID-19 (a few samples of this study predate the infection). Cell type and time point are not known. The sample was PBMCs or a T cell subset sorted from them (not recorded which). This chain joins TRBV15 and TRBJ1-3; D is ambiguous. As DNA, the CDR3 is TGTGCCACCAGCCCTGAACCTGTCCCCGGAAACACCATATATTTT. Its translation: CATSPEPVPGNTIYF.